These 23 T cell receptor beta chains share one sample of origin, sequenced in a study of shared T cell receptors in the human thymus. TCRdb's copy holds only in-frame clones and misses some; the assay was immunoSEQ multiplex PCR. The repertoire holds some 640,000 clones, with 70% to 90% as singletons. This same sample was also part of a study on human thymus T cells.

Sequenced material: thymocytes. These receptors all come from a boy less than two years old with a congenital heart defect.

This chain links TRBV4-1 with TRBJ1-2, with no clear D. CDR3 size: 13 residues. The germline V gene encodes CDR1 MGHRA and CDR2 YSYEKL. V dropped 0 bases and J dropped 1 base, with 3 bases sitting between them. CDR3 amino acids: CASSQELNYGYTF. The CDR3 DNA sequence: TGCGCCAGCAGCCAAGAACTTAACTATGGCTACACCTTC.

The rearrangement joins TRBV14 to TRBJ2-7, with 7 nucleotides matching TRBD1. The CDR3 spans 15 residues. From germline, CDR1 is SGHDN and CDR2 FVKESK. J was trimmed by 5 bases and V by 1 base; bases with no gene match: 8. As DNA, the CDR3 is TGTGCCAGCAGCCAAGGACGACAGGGCGGTGACGAGCAGTACTTC. Translated, it gives CASSQGRQGGDEQYF. The full variable domain, rest sourced from reference TRBV14 and TRBJ2-7, is EAGVTQFPSHSVIEKGQTVTLRCDPISGHDNLYWYRRVMGKEIKFLLHFVKESKQDESGMPNNRFLAERTGGTYSTLKVQPAELEDSGVYFCASSQGRQGGDEQYFGPGTRLTVT.

This rearrangement joins TRBV19 to TRBJ1-5; perhaps TRBD1 as D (5 bases). Trimming pared 5 bases from V and 6 bases from J, leaving 17 bases between. Germline V lookup: CDR1 LNHDA, CDR2 SQIVND (reference sequence). There are 15 residues in the CDR3. The CDR3 is CASSWFSGKGQPQHF. The CDR3 DNA follows: TGTGCCAGTAGTTGGTTTTCAGGGAAAGGTCAGCCCCAGCATTTT.

V gene TRBV25-1 combines with J gene TRBJ2-1; D might be TRBD1 (6 bases). The CDR3 consists of 17 residues. CDR1 and CDR2 (germline): MGHDK, SYGVNS. The germline V and J ends were trimmed by 4 bases and 2 bases, with 18 bases remaining between them. The CDR3: CASSVLRRGPTYNEQFF. CDR3 DNA sequence: TGTGCCAGCAGTGTCCTACGCAGGGGCCCGACCTACAATGAGCAGTTCTTC.

CDR3: CASSSDRAWGTGELFF. CDR3 sequence (DNA): TGTGCCAGCAGTTCAGACAGGGCATGGGGGACCGGGGAGCTGTTTTTT. The rearrangement uses TRBV6-6 and TRBJ2-2; 7 nucleotides agree with TRBD1. V shed 4 bases and J 5 bases; nucleotides not matched to a gene: 10. CDR3 length: 16 amino acids. Germline V gene data show CDR1 as MNHNY and CDR2 as SVGAGI (reference sequence).

The chain has TRBV27 and TRBJ2-7, with 16 bases matching TRBD2. The ends lost 3 bases at V and 6 bases at J; junction bases unmatched: 8. This CDR3 spans 17 amino acids. Germline CDR1 is MNHEY and CDR2 is SMNVEV (reference sequence). The CDR3 region is CASSLGLAGGRSTEQYF. For the CDR3, the DNA is TGTGCCAGCAGTTTGGGACTAGCGGGGGGGAGGAGTACCGAGCAGTACTTC.

The gene calls are TRBV27 and TRBJ2-3, with 14 bases that match TRBD2. Germline CDR1 and CDR2: MNHEY and SMNVEV (reference sequence). The CDR3 runs to 17 residues. The ends lost 2 bases at V and 2 bases at J; junction bases unmatched: 3. The CDR3 loop is CASSLMGLAGVTDTQYF. Written as DNA, the CDR3 is TGTGCCAGCAGTTTAATGGGACTAGCGGGGGTCACAGATACGCAGTATTTT.

This chain joins TRBV5-6 and TRBJ2-1, with TRBD2 matching over 9 bases. This CDR3 region has 18 residues. Per germline, CDR1 SGHDT and CDR2 YYEEEE. V shed 0 bases, J shed 7 bases, and the junction held 14 bases outside the gene matches. Here the CDR3 reads CASSLAPRGSGSGNEQFF. The CDR3 nucleotides are TGTGCCAGCAGCTTGGCCCCCCGGGGTAGCGGGAGTGGGAATGAGCAGTTCTTC.

The chain couples TRBV5-1 to TRBJ2-1; D remains unclear. Looked up from germline, CDR1 is SGHRS and CDR2 is YFSETQ. The CDR3 is made up of 13 amino acids. Trimming left V 6 bases short and J 0 bases short, with 7 bases between. CDR3 DNA sequence: TGCGCCAGCAATTCGAGCTCCTACAATGAGCAGTTCTTC. Its translation: CASNSSSYNEQFF.

The rearrangement links TRBV4-1 to TRBJ1-1; D remains unclear. With 0 bases removed from V and 0 bases from J, the gap between germline ends came to 8 bases. Germline values: CDR1 MGHRA, CDR2 YSYEKL. This CDR3 is built from 15 residues. CDR3 sequence reads: CASSQDLSVNTEAFF. The CDR3 DNA is TGCGCCAGCAGCCAAGATTTATCGGTGAACACTGAAGCTTTCTTT.

The genes are TRBV5-1 and TRBJ2-6, with 8 bases aligning to TRBD1. The CDR3 sequence is 19 residues long. V shed 1 base, J shed 0 bases, and the junction held 9 bases outside the gene matches. The germline gives CDR1 SGHRS, CDR2 YFSETQ. CDR3 nucleotides: TGCGCCAGCAGCTTGTCAATCGGGACAGGATCCTCTGGGGCCAACGTCCTGACTTTC. Residues: CASSLSIGTGSSGANVLTF.

The chain recombines TRBV7-8 with TRBJ2-5; 14 nucleotides agree with TRBD2. Losses at the gene ends were 5 bases for V and 6 bases for J; bases not matched to a gene: 17. The CDR3 covers 19 residues. Per germline, CDR1 SGHVS and CDR2 FQNEAQ. CDR3 amino acids: CASSGRSLWTSGRTQTQYF. CDR3 DNA sequence: TGTGCCAGCAGCGGAAGATCCCTTTGGACTAGCGGGAGGACGCAGACCCAGTACTTC. The entire variable domain, with the rest obtained from reference TRBV7-8 and TRBJ2-5, is as follows: GAGVSQSPRYKVAKRGQDVALRCDPISGHVSLFWYQQALGQGPEFLTYFQNEAQLDKSGLPSDRFFAERPEGSVSTLKIQRTQQEDSAVYLCASSGRSLWTSGRTQTQYFGPGTRLLVL.

V gene TRBV15 combines with J gene TRBJ2-4; 8 nucleotides line up with TRBD1. The CDR3 consists of 17 residues. The germline gives CDR1 LNHNV, CDR2 YYDKDF (reference sequence). V was clipped by 2 bases and J by 8 bases; unmatched bases: 14. CDR3 loop: CATSRSPNGTGLYIQYF. As DNA, the CDR3 is TGTGCCACCAGCAGATCCCCTAATGGGACAGGATTATACATTCAGTACTTC. Combining the CDR3 with reference TRBV15 and TRBJ2-4 gives the whole variable domain DAMVIQNPRYQVTQFGKPVTLSCSQTLNHNVMYWYQQKSSQAPKLLFHYYDKDFNNEADTPDNFQSRRPNTSFCFLDIRSPGLGDTAMYLCATSRSPNGTGLYIQYFGAGTRLSVL.

This chain connects TRBV28 to TRBJ2-7; TRBD1 aligns across 8 bases. Germline trimming cut 2 bases from V and 6 bases from J; bases unmatched to any gene: 3. Germline V lookup: CDR1 MDHEN, CDR2 SYDVKM. This CDR3 has 13 residues. The CDR3 sequence is CASSLGQGREQYF. The CDR3 DNA follows: TGTGCCAGCAGTTTAGGACAGGGTCGCGAGCAGTACTTC.

The CDR3 loop reads CASSLAELRRSPLHF. DNA of the CDR3: TGTGCCAGCAGCTTAGCAGAACTACGACGATCACCCCTCCACTTT. The chain recombines TRBV7-2 with TRBJ1-6; no definite D call. V was trimmed by 0 bases and J by 10 bases, leaving 13 bases between them. Per germline, CDR1 SGHTA and CDR2 FQGNSA. There are 15 residues in the CDR3.

This clone has just a few counts. V gene TRBV9 combines with J gene TRBJ2-1; 10 nucleotides line up with TRBD1. The CDR3 loop spans 17 amino acids. Germline lookup yields CDR1 SGDLS and CDR2 YYNGEE. V lost 0 bases and J lost 5; bases outside the gene matches: 8. The DNA for the CDR3 is TGTGCCAGCAGCGTAGTAGATGGGGACAGGGGAAACAATGAGCAGTTCTTC. Protein product: CASSVVDGDRGNNEQFF.

CDR3: CASSFTGYEQYF. Written as DNA, the CDR3 is TGTGCCAGCAGCTTTACAGGGTACGAGCAGTACTTC. The chain links TRBV5-5 to TRBJ2-7, with TRBD1 as a possible D gene (6 bases). Trimming shortened V by 2 bases and J by 4 bases, and 7 bases separated the two germline ends. CDR1 is SGHKS and CDR2 is YYEKEE in the germline V gene (reference sequence). The CDR3 covers 12 residues.

The chain links TRBV5-1 to TRBJ1-1; TRBD1 agrees at 7 bases. V lost 3 bases and J lost 3; bases outside the gene matches: 8. From germline, CDR1 is SGHRS and CDR2 YFSETQ. The CDR3 consists of 15 residues. CDR3 in DNA: TGCGCCAGCAGCTCGAAAGGGGGCGTAGACACTGAAGCTTTCTTT. Amino acids: CASSSKGGVDTEAFF.

V gene TRBV5-6 combines with J gene TRBJ2-7, with 8 nucleotides matching TRBD1. In germline, CDR1 is SGHDT, CDR2 YYEEEE. This CDR3 comprises 18 residues. V dropped 0 bases and J dropped 3; count of bases not matched to a gene: 14. The CDR3 loop is CASSLDGRGRLADYEQYF. DNA for the CDR3: TGTGCCAGCAGCTTGGACGGCAGGGGGCGCTTAGCCGACTACGAGCAGTACTTC.

The V gene is TRBV27, the J gene TRBJ2-7, with 8 bases that match TRBD2. The V gene's germline CDR1 is MNHEY and CDR2 SMNVEV (reference sequence). Trimming cost V 1 base and J 3 bases; bases outside gene matches: 8. The CDR3 sequence is 16 residues long. CDR3 sequence reads: CASSLYGRGGNYEQYF. The DNA of the CDR3 is TGTGCCAGCAGTTTATACGGACGGGGGGGTAACTACGAGCAGTACTTC.

The chain employs TRBV19 and TRBJ2-7; D may be TRBD1 (6 bases). Germline CDR1 is LNHDA and CDR2 is SQIVND (reference sequence). Trimming pared 6 bases from V and 0 bases from J, leaving 15 bases between. The CDR3 contains 15 residues. The CDR3 loop reads CASRARTASSYEQYF. The CDR3 nucleotides read TGTGCCAGTAGAGCCCGGACAGCGAGCTCCTACGAGCAGTACTTC.

V gene TRBV11-2 combines with J gene TRBJ1-2, with D tentatively TRBD1 (5 bases). The CDR3 length is 16 residues. In germline, CDR1 is SGHAT, CDR2 FQNNGV. V lost 4 bases, J lost 2 bases, and 17 bases lay in between. The CDR3 DNA sequence: TGTGCCAGCAGCTCAGACGCGGGGGACCTAAACTATGGCTACACCTTC. Its translation: CASSSDAGDLNYGYTF.

The chain has TRBV5-1 and TRBJ2-7, with 8 bases fitting TRBD1. CDR3 length: 16 amino acids. V gave up 3 bases and J gave up 3 bases; unmatched junction bases: 11. From germline, CDR1 is SGHRS and CDR2 YFSETQ. CDR3 amino acids: CASSSPGQEGDYEQYF. The CDR3 bases are TGCGCCAGCAGCTCCCCGGGACAGGAGGGGGACTACGAGCAGTACTTC.